This T cell receptor (beta chain) was captured by sequencing in a study of cytomegalovirus exposure and HLA in healthy donors. Germline lookup yields CDR1 MNHEY and CDR2 SVGAGI. V was shortened by 2 bases and J by 2 bases, with 10 bases between the two germline ends. The length of the CDR3 is 15 residues. PCR employed 60 Vbeta and 13 Jbeta primers. As originally analysed: Among the unique TCR beta chains that a later analysis counted, about 86 million in all, roughly 11 million were shared. Clones were read by immunoSEQ multiplex PCR, and TCRdb kept only the in-frame ones, dropping some. D and trimming were read from the DNA, whereas the V and J calls and clone size are those reported in that table. This table has 150,000 or so clones, under 85% appearing once.

The sequenced sample was PBMCs. The TCR was taken from a man between 18 and 29 years old in good health and CMV-seronegative. The rearrangement uses TRBV6-5 and TRBJ1-3, with a possible D match to TRBD1 (5 bases). DNA for the CDR3: TGTGCCAGCAGTTACAGGCCCAGGGCTGGAAACACCATATATTTT. Its protein product is CASSYRPRAGNTIYF.